In this sample, the clone carrying this T cell receptor beta chain turned up many times. Its antigen is undetermined. Original data processing: The distant-metastasis classifier for papillary thyroid cancer was built from CDR3 differences across clinicopathological groups. Using MiXCR, TCRdb re-called clones from the PCR reads. Here the V and J calls rest on TCRdb's processing, not on the authors' analysis. The table records around 20,000 clones, around 17% of them present only once. These data come from a study of metastatic and nonmetastatic thyroid tumors. Study background: Repertoire data that came from the blood and tumor or nodule tissue of malignant and benign thyroid patients were compared.

Trimming stripped 1 base from V and 2 bases from J, with 9 bases between. The CDR3 runs 15 residues. The germline gives CDR1 SGHRS, CDR2 YFSETQ. Thyroid surgery had not been preceded by any treatment in any patient. Study observations and caveats: Reportedly, malignant thyroid tumors had significantly higher TCR beta diversity than benign nodules, in blood and tumor.

This receptor was identified in a male donor with papillary thyroid cancer or a benign thyroid nodule (not recorded which). Some clones in this sample may be carry-over from other donors' samples. V gene TRBV5-1 combines with J gene TRBJ2-2, with D tentatively TRBD2 (6 bases). The source material was blood. CDR3 residues: CASSLNGGNTGELFF. The DNA of the CDR3 is TGCGCCAGCAGCTTGAACGGGGGAAACACCGGGGAGCTGTTTTTT.